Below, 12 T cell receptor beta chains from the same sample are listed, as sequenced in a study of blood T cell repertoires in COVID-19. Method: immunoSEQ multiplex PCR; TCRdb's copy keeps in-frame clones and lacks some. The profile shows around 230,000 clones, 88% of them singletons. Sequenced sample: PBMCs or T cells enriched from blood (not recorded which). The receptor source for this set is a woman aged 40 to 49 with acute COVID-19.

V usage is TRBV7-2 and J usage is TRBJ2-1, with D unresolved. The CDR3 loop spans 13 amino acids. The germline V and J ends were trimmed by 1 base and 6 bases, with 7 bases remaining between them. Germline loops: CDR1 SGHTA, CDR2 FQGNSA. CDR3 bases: TGTGCCAGCAGCTTAGGGCAGGCCAATGAGCAGTTCTTC. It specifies CASSLGQANEQFF.

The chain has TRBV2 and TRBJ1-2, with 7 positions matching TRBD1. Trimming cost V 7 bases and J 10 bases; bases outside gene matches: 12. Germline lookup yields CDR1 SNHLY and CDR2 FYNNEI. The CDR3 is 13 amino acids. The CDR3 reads CASNLKTGYDYTF. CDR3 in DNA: TGTGCCAGCAACCTAAAGACAGGGTACGACTACACCTTC.

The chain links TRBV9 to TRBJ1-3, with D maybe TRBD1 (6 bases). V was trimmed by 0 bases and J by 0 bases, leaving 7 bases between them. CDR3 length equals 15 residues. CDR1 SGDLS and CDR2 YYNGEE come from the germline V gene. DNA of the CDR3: TGTGCCAGCAGCGTAGACAGGGCCTCTGGAAACACCATATATTTT. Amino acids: CASSVDRASGNTIYF.

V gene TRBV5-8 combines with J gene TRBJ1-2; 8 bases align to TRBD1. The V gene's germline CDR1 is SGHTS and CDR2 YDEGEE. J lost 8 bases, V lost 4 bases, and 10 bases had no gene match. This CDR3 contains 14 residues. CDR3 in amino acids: CASSRTTGGLGYTF. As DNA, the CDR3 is TGTGCCAGCAGCCGCACCACAGGGGGATTAGGCTACACCTTC.

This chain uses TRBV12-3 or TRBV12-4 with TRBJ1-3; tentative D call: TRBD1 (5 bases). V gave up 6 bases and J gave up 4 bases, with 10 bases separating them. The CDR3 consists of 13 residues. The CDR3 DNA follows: TGTGCCAGCAGCCCCCGACAGGGAAACACCATATATTTT. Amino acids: CASSPRQGNTIYF.

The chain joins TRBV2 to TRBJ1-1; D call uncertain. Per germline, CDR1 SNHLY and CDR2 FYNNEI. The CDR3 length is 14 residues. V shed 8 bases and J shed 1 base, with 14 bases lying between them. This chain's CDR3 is CASLSGSTNTEAFF. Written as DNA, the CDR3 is TGTGCCAGCCTTTCGGGGTCTACGAACACTGAAGCTTTCTTT.

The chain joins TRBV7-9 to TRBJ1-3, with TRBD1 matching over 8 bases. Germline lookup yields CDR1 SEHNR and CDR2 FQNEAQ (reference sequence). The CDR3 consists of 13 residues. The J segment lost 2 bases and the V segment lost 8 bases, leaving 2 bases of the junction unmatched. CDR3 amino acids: CASPGGPGNTIYF. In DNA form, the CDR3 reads TGTGCCAGCCCAGGGGGCCCTGGAAACACCATATATTTT.

Written as DNA, the CDR3 is TGTGCCAGCAGCCTTCCCGACGGGACAGGCTCGAGCACAGATACGCAGTATTTT. Residues: CASSLPDGTGSSTDTQYF. This chain links TRBV7-9 with TRBJ2-3; 8 nucleotides line up with TRBD1. With V trimmed by 5 bases and J by 0 bases, 13 bases remained unmatched. This CDR3 region has 18 residues. The germline V gene encodes CDR1 SEHNR and CDR2 FQNEAQ (reference sequence).

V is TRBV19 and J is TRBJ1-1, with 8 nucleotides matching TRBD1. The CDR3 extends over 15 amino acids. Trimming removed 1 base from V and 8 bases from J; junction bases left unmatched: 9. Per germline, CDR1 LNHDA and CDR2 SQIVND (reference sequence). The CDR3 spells CASSIAATGVPEAFF. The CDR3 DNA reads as TGTGCCAGTAGTATAGCCGCGACAGGGGTCCCCGAAGCTTTCTTT.

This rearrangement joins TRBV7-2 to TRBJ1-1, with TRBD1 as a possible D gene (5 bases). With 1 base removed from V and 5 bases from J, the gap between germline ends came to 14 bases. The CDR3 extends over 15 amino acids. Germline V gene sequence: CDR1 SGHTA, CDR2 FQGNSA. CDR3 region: CASSLGARRGTEAFF. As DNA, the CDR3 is TGTGCCAGCAGCTTAGGGGCCAGGAGGGGAACTGAAGCTTTCTTT.

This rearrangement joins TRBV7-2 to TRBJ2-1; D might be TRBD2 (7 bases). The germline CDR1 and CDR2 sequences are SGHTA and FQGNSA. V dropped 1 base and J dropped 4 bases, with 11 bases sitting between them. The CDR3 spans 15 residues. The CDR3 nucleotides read TGTGCCAGCAGCTTAGGTGGGGGGGCATACAATGAGCAGTTCTTC. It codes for CASSLGGGAYNEQFF.

The chain's CDR3 is CASKTSGTSPGELFF. In DNA form, the CDR3 reads TGTGCCAGTAAGACTAGCGGGACCTCCCCCGGGGAGCTGTTTTTT. J is TRBJ2-2 and V is TRBV19; TRBD2 aligns across 11 bases. V was clipped by 7 bases and J by 6 bases; unmatched bases: 7. Germline CDR1 is LNHDA and CDR2 is SQIVND (reference sequence). This CDR3 spans 15 amino acids.